The clone carrying this T cell receptor (beta chain) was observed once. This specimen comes from a study of sequential checkpoint blockade in melanoma. About the study: Randomization was 1:1 between first-line nivolumab→ipilimumab and ipilimumab→nivolumab. Maintenance nivolumab came after either treatment sequence.

Treatment meaning: randomized to nivolumab then ipilimumab (arm A) or the reverse (arm B). Germline V lookup: CDR1 MGHRA, CDR2 YSYEKL. The CDR3 runs to 14 residues. J lost 2 bases, V lost 1 base, and 1 base had no gene match. Sequencing was performed with immunoSEQ multiplex PCR; in TCRdb, only in-frame clones are kept and a portion is missing. The table records over 9,500 clones, roughly 80% of them present only once. The origin of this receptor is a human donor with melanoma. This rearrangement joins TRBV4-1 to TRBJ2-7; 8 bases match TRBD2. The starting material was CD8+ T cells sorted from blood (inferred from file names), obtained from a patient given nivolumab and ipilimumab in sequence. The CDR3 DNA is TGCGCCAGCAGCCAAGCGGGAGGGCCCTACGAGCAGTACTTC. It yields the protein CASSQAGGPYEQYF.